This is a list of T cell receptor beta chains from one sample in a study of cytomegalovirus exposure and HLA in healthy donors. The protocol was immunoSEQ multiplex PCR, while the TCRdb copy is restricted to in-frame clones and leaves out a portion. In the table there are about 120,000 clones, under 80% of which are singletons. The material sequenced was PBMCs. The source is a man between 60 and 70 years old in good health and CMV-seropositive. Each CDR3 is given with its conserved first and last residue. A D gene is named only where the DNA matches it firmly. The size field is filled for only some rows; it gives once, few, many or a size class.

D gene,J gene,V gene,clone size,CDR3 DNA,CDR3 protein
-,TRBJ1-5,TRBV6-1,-,TGTGCCAGCAGCGACCAACCGGGGGGGCTTGAGCCCCAGCATTTT,CASSDQPGGLEPQHF
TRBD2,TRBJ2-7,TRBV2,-,TGTGCCAGCCGACCCTGGACTAGCGGGACCTACGAGCAGTACTTC,CASRPWTSGTYEQYF
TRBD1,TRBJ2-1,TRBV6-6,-,TGTGCCAGCAGCGTTGTTCGGGACAGCAATGAGCAGTTCTTC,CASSVVRDSNEQFF
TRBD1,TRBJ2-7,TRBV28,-,TGTGCCAGCAGCCGGGGAGGACAGGGGACCGAGCAGTACTTC,CASSRGGQGTEQYF
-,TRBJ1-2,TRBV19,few,TGTGCCAGTAGTAGAGGGAGCCTCTATGGCTACACCTTC,CASSRGSLYGYTF
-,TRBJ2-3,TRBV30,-,TGTGCCTGGAGTTTGGGGCAGAGCACAGATACGCAGTATTTT,CAWSLGQSTDTQYF
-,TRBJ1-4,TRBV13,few,TGTGCCAGCAGCTTAGCGGGGTGGACGGGCGAAAAACTGTTTTTT,CASSLAGWTGEKLFF
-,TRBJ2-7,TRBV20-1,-,TGCAGTGCTTCCACAGACTACGAGCAGTACTTC,CSASTDYEQYF
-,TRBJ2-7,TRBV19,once,TGTGCCAGTAGTACGCAGGGGAGCTCCTACGAGCAGTACTTC,CASSTQGSSYEQYF
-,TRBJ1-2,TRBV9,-,TGTGCCAGCAGCGTAGAGGACAGCCCACGGGGTGGCTACACCTTC,CASSVEDSPRGGYTF
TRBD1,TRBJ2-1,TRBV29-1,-,TGCAGCGTTGAAAACCGACAGGGATTCTACAATGAGCAGTTCTTC,CSVENRQGFYNEQFF
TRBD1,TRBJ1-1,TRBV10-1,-,TGCGCCAGCAGTGGACAGGGACTCAACACTGAAGCTTTCTTT,CASSGQGLNTEAFF
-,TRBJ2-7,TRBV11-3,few,TGTGCCAGCATCAAACCCCAGGGCAGGTCCTACGAGCAGTACTTC,CASIKPQGRSYEQYF
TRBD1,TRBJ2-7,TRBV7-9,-,TGTGCCAGCAGCCCGGGACAGGGCGAGCAGTACTTC,CASSPGQGEQYF
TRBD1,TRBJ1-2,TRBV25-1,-,TGTGCCAGCAGTGACCGAGGAGGACAGGGGAACCACTATGGCTACACCTTC,CASSDRGGQGNHYGYTF
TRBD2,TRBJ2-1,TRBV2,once,TGTGCCAGCAGTAGCGGGGGGCTTCGCTCCTACAATGAGCAGTTCTTC,CASSSGGLRSYNEQFF
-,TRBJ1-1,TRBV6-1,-,TGTGCCAGCAGTGCTCCCAGACGGGGGGTCTACGAAGCTTTCTTT,CASSAPRRGVYEAFF
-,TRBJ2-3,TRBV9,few,TGTGCCAGCAGCTCGGACAGAATCACAGATACGCAGTATTTT,CASSSDRITDTQYF
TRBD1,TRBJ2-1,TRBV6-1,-,TGTGCCAGCAGTCTACAGGGGGGCTCCTACAATGAGCAGTTCTTC,CASSLQGGSYNEQFF
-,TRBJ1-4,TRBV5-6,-,TGTGCCAGCAGCTTGGGAGCAACTAATGAAAAACTGTTTTTT,CASSLGATNEKLFF
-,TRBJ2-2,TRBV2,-,TGTGGAGGGGCTCGGCAGGGGGGCACCGGGGAGCTGTTTTTT,CGGARQGGTGELFF
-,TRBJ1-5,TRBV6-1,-,TGTGCCAGCAGTGAAGGGACACATCAGCCCCAGCATTTT,CASSEGTHQPQHF
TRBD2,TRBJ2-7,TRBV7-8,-,TGTGCCAGCAGCTCAGGGCTAGCGGGGGAGTCCTACGAGCAGTACTTC,CASSSGLAGESYEQYF
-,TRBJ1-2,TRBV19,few,TGTGCCAGTAGTACCTGGACTGGGTACACCTTC,CASSTWTGYTF
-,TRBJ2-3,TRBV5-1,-,TGCGCCAGCAATCCGGGATTAAGCACAGATACGCAGTATTTT,CASNPGLSTDTQYF
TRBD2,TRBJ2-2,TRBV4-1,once,TGCGCCAGCAGCCGGGGACTAGCGGCGAACACCGGGGAGCTGTTTTTT,CASSRGLAANTGELFF
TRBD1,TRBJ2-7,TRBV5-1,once,TGCGCCAGCAGCTCGGACAGGGGGGTTACCTACGAGCAGTACTTC,CASSSDRGVTYEQYF
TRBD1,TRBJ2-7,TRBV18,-,TGTGCCAGCTCACGGGAAGGGGGCGCTAGGGACGAGCAGTACTTC,CASSREGGARDEQYF
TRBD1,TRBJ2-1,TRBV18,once,TGTGCCAGCTCACCAGGGGGGACAGGGGTCAATGAGCAGTTCTTC,CASSPGGTGVNEQFF
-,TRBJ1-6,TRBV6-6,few,TGTGCCAGCAGTTACTCAGGAGGGGTCGGGAATTCACCCCTCCACTTT,CASSYSGGVGNSPLHF
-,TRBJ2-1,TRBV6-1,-,TGTGCCAGCAGTGTGTCAGAATTCAACAATGAGCAGTTCTTC,CASSVSEFNNEQFF
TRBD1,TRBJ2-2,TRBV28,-,TGTGCCTCGGCCACCGGGACAGGGGGTACCGGGGAGCTGTTTTTT,CASATGTGGTGELFF
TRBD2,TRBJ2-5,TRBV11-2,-,TGTGCCAGCAGCCCTTGGGGCGGGAGAGACCAAGAGACCCAGTACTTC,CASSPWGGRDQETQYF
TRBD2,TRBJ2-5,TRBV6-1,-,TGTGCCAGCAGTGAAGCAGGCGGGAGGACCCAGTACTTC,CASSEAGGRTQYF
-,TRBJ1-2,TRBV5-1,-,TGCGCCAGCAGCTTGGCAGTTAACTATGGCTACACCTTC,CASSLAVNYGYTF
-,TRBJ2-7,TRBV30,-,TGTGCCTGGAGGTCTTCCGTTGGCCCTGGAGGCTTC,CAWRSSVGPGGF
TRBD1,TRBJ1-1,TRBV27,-,TGTGCCAGCAGTCCCTGGGACAGGGCGAACACTGAAGCTTTCTTT,CASSPWDRANTEAFF
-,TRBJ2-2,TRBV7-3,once,TGTGCCAGCAGCCGGGATAGGGATAACACCGGGGAGCTGTTTTTT,CASSRDRDNTGELFF
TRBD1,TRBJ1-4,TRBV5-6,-,TGTGCCAGCAGCTTGTTACAGGGGGGGAATGAAAAACTGTTTTTT,CASSLLQGGNEKLFF
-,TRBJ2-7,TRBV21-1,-,-,CASILGTYEQYF
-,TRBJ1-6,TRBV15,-,TGTGCCACCAGCAGAGAGATCGGTTCACCCCTCCACTTT,CATSREIGSPLHF
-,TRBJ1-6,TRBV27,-,TGTGCCAGCAGTGATACTTGGGAGTCACCCCTCCACTTT,CASSDTWESPLHF
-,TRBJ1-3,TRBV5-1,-,TGCGCCAGCAGCCCGTCACTGTTACCCTCTGGAAACACCATATATTTT,CASSPSLLPSGNTIYF
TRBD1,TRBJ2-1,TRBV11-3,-,TGTGCCAGCAGCCCGGGGACAGGGAGCCGCTACAATGAGCAGTTCTTC,CASSPGTGSRYNEQFF
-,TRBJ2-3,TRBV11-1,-,TGTGCCAGCAGCTTAGGTCTGGCGGCTAGCACAGATACGCAGTATTTT,CASSLGLAASTDTQYF
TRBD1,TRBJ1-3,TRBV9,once,TGTGCCAGCAGCGTAGCGGGACAGACTGGAAACACCATATATTTT,CASSVAGQTGNTIYF
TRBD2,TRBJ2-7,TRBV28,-,TGTGCCAGCAGTTCGTTTCTATATACAGCGGGAGGCCGTTCCTACGAGCAGTACTTC,CASSSFLYTAGGRSYEQYF
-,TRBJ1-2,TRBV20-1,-,TGCAGTGCTAAGGAAGGGACAAGCACCTTC,CSAKEGTSTF
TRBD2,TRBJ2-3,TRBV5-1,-,TGCGCCAGCAGCTTGGATCTAGCGGGTACCGATACGCAGTATTTT,CASSLDLAGTDTQYF
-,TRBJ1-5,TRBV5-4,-,TGTGCCAGCAGCTTGGGGGGTAGTGGGGCAGCCCAGCATTTT,CASSLGGSGAAQHF
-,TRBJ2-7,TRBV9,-,TGTGCCAGCAGCGTATCGAGCCTCTCCTACGAGCAGTACTTC,CASSVSSLSYEQYF
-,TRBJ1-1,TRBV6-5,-,TGTGCCAGCAGTCACAGGAGTTGGGCTGAAGCTTTCTTT,CASSHRSWAEAFF